These 11 T cell receptor beta chains were all obtained from the same sample, sequenced in a study of CD8 T cells in Susac syndrome. It was with random hexamers that about 0.45 to 1 ug RNA was reverse transcribed. TCRdb used MiXCR to reprocess the immunoSEQ multiplex PCR reads, holding one entry per CDR3 protein. In the table there are around 300,000 distinct CDR3 sequences, roughly 85% of which are singletons. The sequenced material came from CD8+ T cells from PBMCs. These receptors were obtained from a human donor with multiple sclerosis.

This clonotype showed up just a few times. The chain combines TRBV6-2 or TRBV6-3 with TRBJ2-7, with D perhaps TRBD2 (5 bases). V lost 2 bases and J lost 4, with 9 bases in between. This CDR3 comprises 13 residues. Germline loops: CDR1 MNHEY, CDR2 SVGEGT. CDR3 nucleotides: TGTGCCAGCAGTTACGGGCTAGCTTACGAGCAGTACTTC. Protein sequence: CASSYGLAYEQYF.

Only one count was recorded for this clonotype. The chain has TRBV9 and TRBJ1-5; no reliable D call. This CDR3 spans 15 amino acids. Trimming pared 3 bases from V and 4 bases from J, leaving 14 bases between. Germline CDR1 and CDR2: SGDLS and YYNGEE. The chain's CDR3 is CASSGSSSPNQPQHF. The CDR3 DNA follows: TGTGCCAGCAGCGGATCGTCCAGTCCTAATCAGCCCCAGCATTTT.

The chain recombines TRBV7-6 with TRBJ2-7; possibly TRBD1 for D (5 bases). The CDR3 is 17 amino acids. Looked up from germline, CDR1 is SGHVS and CDR2 is FNYEAQ. The V gene lost 8 bases and the J gene lost 0 bases, with 23 bases spanning the gap. Here the CDR3 reads CASSPTVLASPSYEQYF. The CDR3 bases are TGTGCCAGCTCCCCGACAGTCTTGGCTAGTCCCTCCTACGAGCAGTACTTC.

The V call is TRBV7-3, the J call TRBJ2-6; 7 nucleotides align to TRBD2. Trimming took 5 bases from V and 4 from J; bases not matched to a gene: 14. Germline lookup yields CDR1 SGHTA and CDR2 FQGTGA. This CDR3 comprises 18 residues. CDR3 sequence reads: CASSPGPRLATGANVLTF. CDR3 nucleotides: TGTGCCAGCAGCCCCGGGCCGAGACTAGCTACCGGGGCCAACGTCCTGACTTTC.

This clonotype was picked up one time. V and J are TRBV19 and TRBJ2-1; a possible D gene is TRBD2 (6 bases). V was trimmed by 3 bases and J by 0 bases, leaving 15 bases between them. CDR1 and CDR2 from the germline V gene are LNHDA and SQIVND (reference sequence). This CDR3 comprises 17 residues. This chain's CDR3 is CASSILFRGSSYNEQFF. The CDR3 coding sequence is TGTGCCAGTAGTATTCTCTTTCGGGGGAGCTCCTACAATGAGCAGTTCTTC.

The CDR3 here is CASSIDPYNEQFF. As DNA, the CDR3 is TGTGCCAGTAGTATTGACCCCTACAATGAGCAGTTCTTC. The chain joins TRBV19 to TRBJ2-1; D gene uncertain. The CDR3 covers 13 residues. V lost 3 bases and J lost 2, with 5 bases in between. The germline V gene encodes CDR1 LNHDA and CDR2 SQIVND (reference sequence).

The V call is TRBV30, the J call TRBJ2-2; D gene unclear. Deletions cut 4 bases from V and 0 bases from J, with 9 bases between. This CDR3 is built from 14 residues. The germline gives CDR1 GTSNPN, CDR2 SVGIG (reference sequence). The DNA for the CDR3 is TGTGCCTGGACCACAGTCACGAACACCGGGGAGCTGTTTTTT. Its protein product is CAWTTVTNTGELFF.

J is TRBJ2-1 and V is TRBV6-1, with D possibly matching TRBD2 (6 bases). V lost 5 bases, J lost 8 bases, and 13 bases lay in between. There are 13 residues in the CDR3. Germline assignment: CDR1 MNHNS and CDR2 SASEGT. The CDR3 DNA reads TGTGCCAGCAGTACTTTGGGGGGTGATGAGCAGTTCTTC. This encodes CASSTLGGDEQFF.

The V and J genes are TRBV4-3 and TRBJ2-4; D might be TRBD1 (7 bases). V was trimmed by 0 bases and J by 3 bases, leaving 18 bases between them. The CDR3 spans 18 residues. Germline CDR1 reads LGHNA; CDR2 reads YSLEER. This CDR3 is CASSQDREGQGGKNIQYF. The CDR3 DNA is TGCGCCAGCAGCCAAGATAGAGAGGGCCAGGGGGGCAAAAACATTCAGTACTTC.

This chain links TRBV24-1 with TRBJ2-1, with 10 bases identical to TRBD2. The J segment lost 10 bases and the V segment lost 2 bases, leaving 10 bases of the junction unmatched. The CDR3 contains 16 residues. CDR1 is KGHDR and CDR2 is SFDVKD in the germline V gene. CDR3 bases: TGTGCCACCAGTGATTCTGGAGCGGGAGGGCCGGGGGAGCAGTTCTTC. Its protein is CATSDSGAGGPGEQFF.

This chain joins TRBV13 and TRBJ1-4, with D hard to call. Between the trimmed V and J ends, which lost 5 bases and 8 bases, there was a span of 12 bases. This CDR3 has 13 amino acids. Germline V lookup: CDR1 PRHDT, CDR2 FYEKMQ (reference sequence). In DNA form, the CDR3 reads TGTGCCAGCAGCATCGGGGTCAGCGAAAAACTGTTTTTT. It translates to CASSIGVSEKLFF.